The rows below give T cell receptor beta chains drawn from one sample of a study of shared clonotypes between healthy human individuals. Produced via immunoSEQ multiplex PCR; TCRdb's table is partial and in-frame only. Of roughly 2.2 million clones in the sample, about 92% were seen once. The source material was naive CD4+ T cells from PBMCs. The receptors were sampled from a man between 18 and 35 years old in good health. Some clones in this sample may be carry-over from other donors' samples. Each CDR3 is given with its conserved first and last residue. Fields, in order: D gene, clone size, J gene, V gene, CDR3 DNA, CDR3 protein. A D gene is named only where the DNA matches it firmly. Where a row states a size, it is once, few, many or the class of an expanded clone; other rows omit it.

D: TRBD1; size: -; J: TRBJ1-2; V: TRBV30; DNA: TGTGCCTGGGGAGACAGGGGGCGAATGTTTGGCTACACCTTC; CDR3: CAWGDRGRMFGYTF
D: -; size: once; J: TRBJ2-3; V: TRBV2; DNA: TGTGCCAGCATCGGGGCGGGACTGGGAGATACGCAGTATTTT; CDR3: CASIGAGLGDTQYF
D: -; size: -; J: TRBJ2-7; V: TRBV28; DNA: TGTGCCAGCAGTTGGTCCGGGGGAATCTACGAGCAGTACTTC; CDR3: CASSWSGGIYEQYF
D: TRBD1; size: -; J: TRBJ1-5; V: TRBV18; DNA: TGTGCCAGCTCACCACCGGGACAGGGGGCTCGAAATCAGCCCCAGCATTTT; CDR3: CASSPPGQGARNQPQHF
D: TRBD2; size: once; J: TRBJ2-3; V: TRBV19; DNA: TGTGCCAGTAGGGGTAGCGGGAGGGCCGACACAGATACGCAGTATTTT; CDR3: CASRGSGRADTDTQYF
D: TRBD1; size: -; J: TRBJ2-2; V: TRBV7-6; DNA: TGTGCCAGCAGCCAACGACAGGGGGTAAACACCGGGGAGCTGTTTTTT; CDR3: CASSQRQGVNTGELFF
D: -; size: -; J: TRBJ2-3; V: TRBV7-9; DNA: TGTGCCAGCAGCCCCCGACAGGGGAGGGCCACAGATACGCAGTATTTT; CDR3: CASSPRQGRATDTQYF
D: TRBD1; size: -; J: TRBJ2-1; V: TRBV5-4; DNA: TGTGCCAGCAGTCGGGGACAGGGAACCCCCTACAATGAGCAGTTCTTC; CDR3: CASSRGQGTPYNEQFF
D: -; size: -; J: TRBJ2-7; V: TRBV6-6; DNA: TGTGCCAGCAGCCAGATCCCTGACAGGAGATACGAGCAGTACTTC; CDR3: CASSQIPDRRYEQYF
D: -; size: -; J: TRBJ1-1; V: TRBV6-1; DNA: TGTGCCAGCAGTTCGCGACAGACGAACACTGAAGCTTTCTTT; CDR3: CASSSRQTNTEAFF
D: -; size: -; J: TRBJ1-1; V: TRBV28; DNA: TGTGCCAGCAGTCCACCCATCGGAGGGTACACTGAAGCTTTCTTT; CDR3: CASSPPIGGYTEAFF
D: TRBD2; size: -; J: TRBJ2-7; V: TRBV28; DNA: TGTGCCTGCGTCCCGGGACTAGCGGGCTACGAGCAGTACTTC; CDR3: CACVPGLAGYEQYF
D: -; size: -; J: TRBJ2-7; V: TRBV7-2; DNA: TGTGCCAGCAGCCCCCACTACGAGCAGTACTTC; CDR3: CASSPHYEQYF
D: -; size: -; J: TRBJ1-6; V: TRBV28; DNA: TGTGCCAGCAGTTTGCCCCCAGGAATTTCACCCCTCCACTTT; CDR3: CASSLPPGISPLHF
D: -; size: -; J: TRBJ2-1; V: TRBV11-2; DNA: TGTGCCAGCTCACCAAGCAGTTCCTACAATGAGCAGTTCTTC; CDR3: CASSPSSSYNEQFF
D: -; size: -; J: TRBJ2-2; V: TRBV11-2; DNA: TGTGCCAGCAGCTTAGTAGAGGGCGGGGAGCTGTTTTTT; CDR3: CASSLVEGGELFF
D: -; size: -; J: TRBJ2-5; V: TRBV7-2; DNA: TGTGCCAGCAGCCCAACCGGGGGGACAGGCCTCCTGGAGACCCAGTACTTC; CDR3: CASSPTGGTGLLETQYF
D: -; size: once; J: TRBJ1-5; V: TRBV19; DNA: TGTGCCAGTAGTACTGGAGGAAGCAGCAATCAGCCCCAGCATTTT; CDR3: CASSTGGSSNQPQHF
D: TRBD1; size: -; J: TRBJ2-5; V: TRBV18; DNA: TGTGCCAGCTCGGCAGGACAGGGTGGAGAGACCCAGTACTTC; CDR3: CASSAGQGGETQYF
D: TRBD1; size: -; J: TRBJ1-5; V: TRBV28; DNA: TGTGCCAGCAGTTTATCGGCTGGGACAGACAATCAGCCCCAGCATTTT; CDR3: CASSLSAGTDNQPQHF
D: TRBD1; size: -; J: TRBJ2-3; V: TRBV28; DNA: TGTGCCAGCAGTCTCGACAGGGCCAGAAAGGATACGCAGTATTTT; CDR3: CASSLDRARKDTQYF
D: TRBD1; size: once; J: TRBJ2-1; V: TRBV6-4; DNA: TGTGCCAGCCCCAGAAGGGGACAGGGTGGGAATGAGCAGTTCTTC; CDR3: CASPRRGQGGNEQFF
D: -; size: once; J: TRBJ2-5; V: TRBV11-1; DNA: TGTGCCAGCAGCTTAGTTCTTCCCCAAGAGACCCAGTACTTC; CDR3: CASSLVLPQETQYF
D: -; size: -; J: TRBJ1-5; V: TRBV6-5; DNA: TGTGCCAGCAGTCCTCAGGGGAGCAATCAGCCCCAGCATTTT; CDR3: CASSPQGSNQPQHF
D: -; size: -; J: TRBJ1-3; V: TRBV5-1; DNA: TGCGCCAGCAGCTTGGCCGGCAGAGGCTACGGAAACACCATATATTTT; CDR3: CASSLAGRGYGNTIYF
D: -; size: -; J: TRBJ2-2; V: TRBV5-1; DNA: TGCGCCAGCAGCTTGGACAGGTCGAACACCGGGGAGCTGTTTTTT; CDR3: CASSLDRSNTGELFF
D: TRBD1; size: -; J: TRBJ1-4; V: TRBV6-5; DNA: TGTGCCAGCAGGCTGAACAGGGGGAGGTATGAAAAACTGTTTTTT; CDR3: CASRLNRGRYEKLFF
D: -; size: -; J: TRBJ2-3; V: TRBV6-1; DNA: TGTGCCAGCAGTGAAGGGTGGAGAGATACGCAGTATTTT; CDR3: CASSEGWRDTQYF
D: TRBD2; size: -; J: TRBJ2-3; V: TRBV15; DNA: TGTGCCACCAGCAACCCTAGCGGATCATGGGATACGCAGTATTTT; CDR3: CATSNPSGSWDTQYF
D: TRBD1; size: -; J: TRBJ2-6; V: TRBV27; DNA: TGTGCCAGCAGTTTCACACAGGGGAAGGCTAGTGGGGCCAACGTCCTGACTTTC; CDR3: CASSFTQGKASGANVLTF
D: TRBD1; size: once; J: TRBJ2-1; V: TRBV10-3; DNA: TGTGCCATCAGTGAGTCGTTGGGGGACAGGGGTGAGTTCTTC; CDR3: CAISESLGDRGEFF
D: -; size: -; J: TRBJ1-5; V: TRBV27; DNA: TGTGCCAGCAGTTTGATCCAGGGCCTGCAGCCCCAGCATTTT; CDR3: CASSLIQGLQPQHF
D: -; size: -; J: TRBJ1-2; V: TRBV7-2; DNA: TGTGCCAGCAGCCCCACCAACTATGGCTACACCTTC; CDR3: CASSPTNYGYTF
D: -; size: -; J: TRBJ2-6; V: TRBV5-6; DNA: TGTGCCAGCAGCGAAAGCTCTGGGGCCAACGTCCTGACTTTC; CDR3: CASSESSGANVLTF
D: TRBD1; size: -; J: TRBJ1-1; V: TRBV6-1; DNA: TGTGCCAGCACAGGGGGTGGAGGGTGGAACACTGAAGCTTTCTTT; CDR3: CASTGGGGWNTEAFF
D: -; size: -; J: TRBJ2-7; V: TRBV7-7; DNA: TGTGCCAGCAATCCTCGGCCCCCAGGGGATGGTCTGGGGAGGGCCACCTACGAGCAGTACTTC; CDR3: CASNPRPPGDGLGRATYEQYF
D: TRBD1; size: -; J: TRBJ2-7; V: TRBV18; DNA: TGTGCCAGCTCCCCTGGCCGGGACAGGGGGTCCTACGAGCAGTACTTC; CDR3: CASSPGRDRGSYEQYF
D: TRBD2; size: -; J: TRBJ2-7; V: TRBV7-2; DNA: TGTGCCAGCAGCTTACGGGCGGGAGTGGGTTACGAGCAGTACTTC; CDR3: CASSLRAGVGYEQYF
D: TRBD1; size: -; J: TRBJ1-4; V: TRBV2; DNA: TGTGCCAGCAGTGAAGCCTTGGGGACAGGGGAAAAACTGTTTTTT; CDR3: CASSEALGTGEKLFF
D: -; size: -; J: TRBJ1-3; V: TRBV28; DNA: TGTGCCAGCAGTCAGACGACAGGAAACACCATATATTTT; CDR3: CASSQTTGNTIYF
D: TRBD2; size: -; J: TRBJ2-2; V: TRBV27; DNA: TGTGCCAGCACCCGTGCGGGAGGGAACACCGGGGAGCTGTTTTTT; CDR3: CASTRAGGNTGELFF
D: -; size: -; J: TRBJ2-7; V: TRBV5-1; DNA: TGCGCCAGCAGCTTGCTGGGGCGGACTCTGGGGGAGCAGTACTTC; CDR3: CASSLLGRTLGEQYF
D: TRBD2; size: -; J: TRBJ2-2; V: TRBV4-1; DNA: TGCGCCAGCAGCCTTGGGAGAGCGGGAGGTCCCACCGGGGAGCTGTTTTTT; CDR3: CASSLGRAGGPTGELFF
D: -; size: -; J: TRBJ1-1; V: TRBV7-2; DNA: TGTGCCAGCAGCCTACTTGGGGCGAACACTGAAGCTTTCTTT; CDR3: CASSLLGANTEAFF
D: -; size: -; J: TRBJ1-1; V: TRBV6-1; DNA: TGTGCCAGCGGACGGTTTGAAGCTTTCTTT; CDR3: CASGRFEAFF
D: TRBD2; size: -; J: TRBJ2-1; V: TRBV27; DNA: TGTGCCAGCAGCCCGGGACTAGCGGGATTTGGTGAGCAGTTCTTC; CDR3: CASSPGLAGFGEQFF
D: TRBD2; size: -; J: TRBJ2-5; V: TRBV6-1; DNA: TGTGCCAGCAGTGACAGCCTAGCGGAAGAGACCCAGTACTTC; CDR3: CASSDSLAEETQYF
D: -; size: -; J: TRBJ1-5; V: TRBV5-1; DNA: TGCGCCAGCAGCCCCGGTCCAAATCGGAGCAATCAGCCCCAGCATTTT; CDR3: CASSPGPNRSNQPQHF
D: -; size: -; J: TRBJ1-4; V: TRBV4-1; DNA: TGCGCCAGCAGCCAAGCGGCAACTAATGAAAAACTGTTTTTT; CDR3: CASSQAATNEKLFF
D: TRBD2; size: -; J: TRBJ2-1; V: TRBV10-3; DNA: TGTGCCATCAGTGCCGCCGGGACTAGCGGGACGGAGCAGTTCTTC; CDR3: CAISAAGTSGTEQFF
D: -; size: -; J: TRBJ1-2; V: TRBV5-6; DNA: TGTGCCAGCAGCCCTCCCGACGGGGGCGTAAACGGCTACACCTTC; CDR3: CASSPPDGGVNGYTF
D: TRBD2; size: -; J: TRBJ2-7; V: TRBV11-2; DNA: TGTGCCAGCAGCTTAGACTATCTACCGTGGGAGGGCCTCGACGAGCAGTACTTC; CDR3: CASSLDYLPWEGLDEQYF
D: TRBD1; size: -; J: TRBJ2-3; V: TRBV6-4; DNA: TGTGCCAGCAGTGAGGGTTACAGGGGTGGCACAGATACGCAGTATTTT; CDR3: CASSEGYRGGTDTQYF
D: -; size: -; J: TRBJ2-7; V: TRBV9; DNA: TGTGCCAGCAGCGTATCAGCGGACTCCTACGAGCAGTACTTC; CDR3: CASSVSADSYEQYF
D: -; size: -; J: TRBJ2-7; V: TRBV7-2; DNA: TGTGCCAGCAGCTTACCCAGAGGACGGATCTACGAGCAGTACTTC; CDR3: CASSLPRGRIYEQYF